These 17 T cell receptor beta chains came from one sample sequenced in a study of T cell changes during pregnancy in multiple sclerosis. Libraries were prepared by immunoSEQ multiplex PCR; TCRdb keeps only in-frame clonotypes and omits some of them. The sample has tens of thousands of clones, 90% seen once. The sample consisted of peripheral blood, taken in the third trimester of pregnancy. The receptors were gathered from a female donor in good health, enrolled as a control in a pregnancy study.

A single count supports this clone. The rearrangement links TRBV7-8 to TRBJ2-5; 14 nucleotides match TRBD2. Looked up from germline, CDR1 is SGHVS and CDR2 is FQNEAQ. Trimming at V came to 5 bases and at J to 3 bases, leaving 8 bases not matched to a gene. The CDR3 loop spans 17 amino acids. CDR3 amino acids: CASSSVTSGRAKETQYF. The CDR3 DNA sequence: TGTGCCAGCAGCAGCGTGACTAGCGGGAGGGCCAAAGAGACCCAGTACTTC.

The rearrangement uses TRBV9 and TRBJ2-2; 7 bases are a match to TRBD1. This CDR3 contains 16 residues. Germline-derived CDR1 and CDR2 are SGDLS and YYNGEE. The V segment lost 0 bases and the J segment 3 bases; nucleotides outside the gene matches: 5. The CDR3 loop reads CASSVAQGIYTGELFF. CDR3 in DNA: TGTGCCAGCAGCGTAGCACAGGGGATTTACACCGGGGAGCTGTTTTTT.

The rearrangement uses TRBV7-6 and TRBJ1-6; TRBD1 matches at 11 bases. V was pared by 4 bases and J by 7 bases, with 6 bases of the junction left unmatched. The CDR3 is made up of 16 amino acids. Germline CDR1 is SGHVS and CDR2 is FNYEAQ. DNA of the CDR3: TGTGCCAGCAGCTCCCGGGACAGGGGGTGGAATTCACCCCTCCACTTT. Its translation: CASSSRDRGWNSPLHF.

The chain has TRBV5-6 and TRBJ2-7; 15 bases are a match to TRBD2. The CDR3 covers 18 residues. Germline CDR1 reads SGHDT; CDR2 reads YYEEEE. Unmatched junction bases numbered 11, after V lost 3 bases and J lost 4 bases. The CDR3 spells CASSSLGLAGGPPYEQYF. In DNA, the CDR3 is TGTGCCAGCAGCTCCCTGGGACTAGCGGGGGGTCCTCCTTACGAGCAGTACTTC.

The chain has TRBV6-1 and TRBJ2-7; the match to TRBD2 covers 7 bases. Germline CDR1 MNHNS, CDR2 SASEGT. CDR3 size: 15 residues. V trimming: 2 bases; J trimming: 5 bases; junction bases outside the gene matches: 9. The CDR3 is CASSESGEGHHEQYF. DNA of the CDR3: TGTGCCAGCAGTGAATCGGGGGAGGGCCACCACGAGCAGTACTTC.

The V and J genes are TRBV5-1 and TRBJ1-1; D might be TRBD1 (5 bases). CDR1 and CDR2 from the germline V gene are SGHRS and YFSETQ. CDR3 length: 14 amino acids. The V and J ends lost 3 bases and 1 base respectively, with 10 bases between them. CDR3 loop: CASSSSGGNTEAFF. The CDR3 DNA is TGCGCCAGCAGCTCCTCGGGGGGGAACACTGAAGCTTTCTTT.

The chain couples TRBV18 to TRBJ2-2; 9 positions match TRBD2. Unmatched junction bases numbered 3, after V lost 3 bases and J lost 4 bases. CDR1 and CDR2 from the germline V gene are KGHSH and LQKENI. This CDR3 region has 15 residues. The CDR3 reads CASSPTSGRTGELFF. In nucleotides, the CDR3 is TGTGCCAGCTCACCGACTAGCGGACGCACCGGGGAGCTGTTTTTT.

The chain couples TRBV30 to TRBJ2-3; TRBD2 aligns across 11 bases. This CDR3 contains 17 residues. Losses at the gene ends were 1 base for V and 1 base for J; bases not matched to a gene: 7. The V gene's germline CDR1 is GTSNPN and CDR2 SVGIG (reference sequence). The CDR3 nucleotides are TGTGCCTGGAGTGATCCTGGGACTAGCGGCCGCACAGATACGCAGTATTTT. The encoded protein is CAWSDPGTSGRTDTQYF. Supplemented by reference TRBV30 and TRBJ2-3, the full variable domain reads SQTIHQWPATLVQPVGSPLSLECTVEGTSNPNLYWYRQAAGRGLQLLFYSVGIGQISSEVPQNLSASRPQDRQFILSSKKLLLSDSGFYLCAWSDPGTSGRTDTQYFGPGTRLTVL.

This clone appeared a single time. The chain joins TRBV11-1 to TRBJ2-3, with 9 bases identical to TRBD2. V lost 5 bases to trimming and J lost 2 bases; unmatched junction nucleotides: 11. Germline V gene lookup returns CDR1 SGHAT and CDR2 FQDESV (reference sequence). This CDR3 comprises 17 residues. The CDR3 nucleotides read TGTGCCAGCAGCACGCAACCGGGACTAGCTACCACAGATACGCAGTATTTT. This gives the protein CASSTQPGLATTDTQYF.

This clone was recorded only once. The V call is TRBV30, the J call TRBJ1-5, with D hard to call. V dropped 2 bases and J dropped 4 bases, with 12 bases sitting between them. Germline CDR1 GTSNPN, CDR2 SVGIG (reference sequence). CDR3 length: 14 amino acids. Here the CDR3 reads CAWSLAAGNQPQHF. The CDR3 DNA reads TGTGCCTGGAGTCTCGCGGCCGGTAATCAGCCCCAGCATTTT.

The chain couples TRBV11-2 to TRBJ1-6, with TRBD1 as a possible D gene (5 bases). Germline-derived CDR1 and CDR2 are SGHAT and FQNNGV. This CDR3 region has 15 residues. V lost 5 bases and J lost 6, with 14 bases in between. In DNA form, the CDR3 reads TGTGCCAGCAGCATCCGGGACTTCAGTAATTCACCCCTCCACTTT. It translates to CASSIRDFSNSPLHF.

The chain employs TRBV4-3 and TRBJ1-4; 8 bases match TRBD1. CDR3 size: 15 residues. Trimming cost V 0 bases and J 7 bases; bases outside gene matches: 4. Germline V lookup: CDR1 LGHNA, CDR2 YSLEER. In DNA, the CDR3 is TGCGCCAGCAGCCAAGATCAGGGGGCGTCTGAAAAACTGTTTTTT. As protein: CASSQDQGASEKLFF.

Turning to this clone: The same CDR3 can be traced to other DNA sequences in this sample. The genes are TRBV7-9 and TRBJ1-5, with D possibly being TRBD1 (5 bases). The CDR3 consists of 14 residues. Between the trimmed V and J ends, which lost 3 bases and 1 base, there was a span of 7 bases. Germline loops: CDR1 SEHNR, CDR2 FQNEAQ (reference sequence). This CDR3 reads CASSLGQSNQPQHF. The CDR3 DNA follows: TGTGCCAGCAGCTTGGGGCAGAGCAATCAGCCCCAGCATTTT.

This chain uses TRBV5-1 with TRBJ1-4; D gene unclear. The germline V gene has CDR1 SGHRS and CDR2 YFSETQ. V was shortened by 2 bases and J by 0 bases, with 11 bases between the two germline ends. The CDR3 runs to 16 residues. The CDR3 DNA reads TGCGCCAGCAGCTTTTCGGGAGTTTCAACTAATGAAAAACTGTTTTTT. Encoded protein: CASSFSGVSTNEKLFF. Full variable domain (missing parts from reference TRBV5-1 and TRBJ1-4): KAGVTQTPRYLIKTRGQQVTLSCSPISGHRSVSWYQQTPGQGLQFLFEYFSETQRNKGNFPGRFSGRQFSNSRSEMNVSTLELGDSALYLCASSFSGVSTNEKLFFGSGTQLSVL.

The V and J genes are TRBV5-5 and TRBJ2-7; 8 bases are a match to TRBD1. Germline CDR1 SGHKS, CDR2 YYEKEE (reference sequence). This CDR3 contains 15 residues. J was trimmed by 1 base and V by 5 bases; bases with no gene match: 8. CDR3 in amino acids: CASRPTGDLSYEQYF. The DNA of the CDR3 is TGTGCCAGCAGACCGACAGGGGACCTGTCCTACGAGCAGTACTTC.

The chain carries TRBV5-4 and TRBJ1-2; D unresolved. V was clipped by 0 bases and J by 4 bases, with 7 bases between them. CDR3 size: 13 residues. Germline V gene lookup returns CDR1 SGHNT and CDR2 YYREEE (reference sequence). CDR3 sequence (DNA): TGTGCCAGCAGCTTGGACAGAAGCTATGGCTACACCTTC. It encodes CASSLDRSYGYTF.

This clone was counted a single time. The V call is TRBV25-1, the J call TRBJ2-5; D uncertain. Trimming stripped 2 bases from V and 2 bases from J, with 15 bases between. This CDR3 contains 16 residues. Germline V gene data show CDR1 as MGHDK and CDR2 as SYGVNS. The CDR3 coding sequence is TGTGCCAGCAGTGAAGGAACCCTAGTGGCTCAAGAGACCCAGTACTTC. Translating it yields CASSEGTLVAQETQYF.